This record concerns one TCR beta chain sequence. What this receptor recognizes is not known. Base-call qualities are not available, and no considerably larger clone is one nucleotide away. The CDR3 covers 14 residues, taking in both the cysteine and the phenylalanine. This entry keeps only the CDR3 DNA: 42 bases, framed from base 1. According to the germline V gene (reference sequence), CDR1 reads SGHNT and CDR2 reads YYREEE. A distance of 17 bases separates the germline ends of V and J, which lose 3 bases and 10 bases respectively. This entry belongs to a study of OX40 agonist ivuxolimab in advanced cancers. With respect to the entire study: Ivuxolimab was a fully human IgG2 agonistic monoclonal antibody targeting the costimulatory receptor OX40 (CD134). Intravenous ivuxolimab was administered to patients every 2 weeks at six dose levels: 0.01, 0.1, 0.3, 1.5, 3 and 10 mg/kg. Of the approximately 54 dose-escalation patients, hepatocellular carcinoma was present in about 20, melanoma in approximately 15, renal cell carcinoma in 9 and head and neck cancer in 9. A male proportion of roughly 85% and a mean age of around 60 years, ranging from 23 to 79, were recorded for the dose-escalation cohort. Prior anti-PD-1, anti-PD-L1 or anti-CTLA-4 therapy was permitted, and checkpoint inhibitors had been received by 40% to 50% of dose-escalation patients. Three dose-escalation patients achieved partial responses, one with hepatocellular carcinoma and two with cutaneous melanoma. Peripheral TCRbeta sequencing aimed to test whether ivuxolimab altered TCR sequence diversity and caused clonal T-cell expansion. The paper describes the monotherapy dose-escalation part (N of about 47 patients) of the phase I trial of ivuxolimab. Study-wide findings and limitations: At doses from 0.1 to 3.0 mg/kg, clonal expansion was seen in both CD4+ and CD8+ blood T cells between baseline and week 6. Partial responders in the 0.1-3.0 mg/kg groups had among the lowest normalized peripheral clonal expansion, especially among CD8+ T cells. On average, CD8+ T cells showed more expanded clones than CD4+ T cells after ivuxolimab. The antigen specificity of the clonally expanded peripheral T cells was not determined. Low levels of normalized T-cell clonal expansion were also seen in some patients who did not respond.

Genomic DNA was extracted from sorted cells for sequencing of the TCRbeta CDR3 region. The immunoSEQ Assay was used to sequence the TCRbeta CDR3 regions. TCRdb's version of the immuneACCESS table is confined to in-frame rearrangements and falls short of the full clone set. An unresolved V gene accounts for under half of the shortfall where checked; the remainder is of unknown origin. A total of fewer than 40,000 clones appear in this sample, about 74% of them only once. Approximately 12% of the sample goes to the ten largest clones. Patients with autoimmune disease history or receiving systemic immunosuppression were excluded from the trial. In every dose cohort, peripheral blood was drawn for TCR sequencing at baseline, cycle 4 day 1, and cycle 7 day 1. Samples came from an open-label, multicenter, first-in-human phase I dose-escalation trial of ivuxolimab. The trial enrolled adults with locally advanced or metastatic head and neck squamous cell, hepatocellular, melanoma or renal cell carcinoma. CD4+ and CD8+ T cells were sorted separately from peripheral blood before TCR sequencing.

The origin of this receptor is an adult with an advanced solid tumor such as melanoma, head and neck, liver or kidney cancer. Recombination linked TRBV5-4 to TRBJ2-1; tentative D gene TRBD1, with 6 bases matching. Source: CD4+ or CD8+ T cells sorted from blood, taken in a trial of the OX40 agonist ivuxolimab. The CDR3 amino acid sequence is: CASSSADRPREQFF. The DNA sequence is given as TGTGCCAGCAGCTCTGCCGACAGGCCCAGGGAGCAGTTCTTC.